This TCR beta chain appears in the sequencing data of a study of high-grade serous ovarian cancer treatment subgroups. About the research overall: On average, just over 14,000 reads and 7,494 unique TCR beta rearrangements were obtained per sample. Findings and caveats of the study: Different patients shared almost no repertoire; same-patient tumors shared 0.11 to 0.79. Only CDR3 was analyzed; CDR1 and CDR2 were not.

To note about this clone: The target antigen is unknown.

Tumor tissue was taken before any definitive surgery or chemotherapy was given. This CDR3 comprises 15 residues. V was shortened by 0 bases and J by 2 bases, with 12 bases between the two germline ends. The germline V gene encodes CDR1 SGDLS and CDR2 YYNGEE. Here immunoSEQ multiplex PCR was the method, and the copy in TCRdb shows in-frame clones only, minus some. This table has some 20,000 clones, roughly 80% appearing once. This TCR came from a human donor with high-grade serous ovarian cancer. Specimen: tumor tissue. The chain links TRBV9 to TRBJ2-7; TRBD2 might be the D (6 bases). CDR3 in DNA: TGTGCCAGCAGCGTAGGGGGACTCCCAACCTACGAGCAGTACTTC. Translating it yields CASSVGGLPTYEQYF.